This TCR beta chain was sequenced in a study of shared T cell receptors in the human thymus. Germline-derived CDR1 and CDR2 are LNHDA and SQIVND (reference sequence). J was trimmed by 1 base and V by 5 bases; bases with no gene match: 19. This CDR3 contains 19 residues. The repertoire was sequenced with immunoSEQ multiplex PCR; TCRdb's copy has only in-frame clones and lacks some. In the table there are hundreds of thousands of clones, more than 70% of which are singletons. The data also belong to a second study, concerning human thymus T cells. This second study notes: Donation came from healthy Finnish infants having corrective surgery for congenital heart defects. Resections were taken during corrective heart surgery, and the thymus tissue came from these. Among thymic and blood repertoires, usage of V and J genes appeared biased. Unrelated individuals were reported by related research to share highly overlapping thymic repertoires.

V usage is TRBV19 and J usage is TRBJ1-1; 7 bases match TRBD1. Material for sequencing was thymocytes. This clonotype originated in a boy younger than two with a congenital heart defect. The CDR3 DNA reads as TGTGCCAGTAGTCACCTGACAGGGTTTGAGGGGGTAGGGAACACTGAAGCTTTCTTT. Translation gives CASSHLTGFEGVGNTEAFF.